Reported below is one TCR beta chain. The data originate from a study of CD8 T cells in Susac syndrome. Healthy donors were controls matched for age and sex. There are 15 residues in the CDR3. The germline V gene has CDR1 ENHRY and CDR2 SYGVKD. Germline trimming cut 2 bases from V and 2 bases from J; bases unmatched to any gene: 0. After extraction with the RNeasy kit, roughly 0.5 to 1 ug of the RNA was reverse transcribed using random hexamers. TCRdb recomputed calls from the immunoSEQ multiplex PCR reads with MiXCR, one row per CDR3 protein. Counted here are roughly 200,000 distinct CDR3 sequences, about 95% occurring once; the ten biggest clones make up 0.1%.

The sequenced sample consisted of CD4+ T cells from PBMCs. The chain recombines TRBV10-3 with TRBJ1-5; 10 bases fit TRBD1. This TCR came from a human donor in good health. CDR3 amino acids: CAISEGTGGNQPQHF. CDR3 sequence (DNA): TGTGCCATCAGTGAGGGGACAGGGGGCAATCAGCCCCAGCATTTT.